The source of this T cell receptor beta chain is a study of T cells in Graves' hyperthyroidism and ophthalmopathy. This CDR3 has 15 amino acids. Germline CDR1 is SQVTM and CDR2 is ANQGSEA. V lost 8 bases and J lost 2, with 16 bases in between. Hyperthyroidism patients were newly diagnosed, had disease duration under 2 months, and were aged 18 to 65 years. RNA transcripts yielded amplified TCR beta CDR3 regions. TCR CDR3 underwent first-round RT-PCR with the HTBI primer set. MiXCR was run by TCRdb on the multiplex PCR reads, yielding one entry per CDR3 protein. The profile shows around 500,000 distinct CDR3 sequences, 12% to 15% of them singletons.

The chain combines TRBV29-1 with TRBJ2-6; D is perhaps TRBD2 (6 bases). Sequenced input: blood. The receptor comes from a woman aged 40 to 50 with Graves' hyperthyroidism. CDR3 sequence reads: CSCTGTAAGANVLTF. CDR3 nucleotide sequence: TGCAGCTGCACCGGGACTGCAGCTGGGGCCAACGTCCTGACTTTC.